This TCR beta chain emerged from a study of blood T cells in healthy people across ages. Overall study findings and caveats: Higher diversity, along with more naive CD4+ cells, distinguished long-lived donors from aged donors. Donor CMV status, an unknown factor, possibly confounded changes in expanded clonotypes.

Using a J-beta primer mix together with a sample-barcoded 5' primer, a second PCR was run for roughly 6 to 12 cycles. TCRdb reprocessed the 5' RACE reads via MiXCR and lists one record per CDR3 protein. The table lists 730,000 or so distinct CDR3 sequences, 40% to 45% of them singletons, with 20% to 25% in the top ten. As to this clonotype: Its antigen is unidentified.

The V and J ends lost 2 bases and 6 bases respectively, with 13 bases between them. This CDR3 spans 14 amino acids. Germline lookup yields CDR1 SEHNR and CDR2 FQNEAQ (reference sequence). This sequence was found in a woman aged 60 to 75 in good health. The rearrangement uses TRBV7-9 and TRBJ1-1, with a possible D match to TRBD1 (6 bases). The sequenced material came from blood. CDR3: CASSLTGTFAEAFF. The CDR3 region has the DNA TGTGCCAGCAGCTTAACCGGGACATTCGCTGAAGCTTTCTTT.